Presented here are 29 T cell receptor beta chains from one specimen sequenced in a study of PD-1 blockade in classical Hodgkin lymphoma. In every patient, relapse followed autologous stem cell transplantation, while exposure to brentuximab vedotin differed. Assay used: immunoSEQ multiplex PCR; TCRdb lists only in-frame clones, some missing. The data contain 25,000 to 30,000 clones, roughly 71% of them singletons. The sequencing here drew on peripheral blood mononuclear cells (PBMCs), taken before the second cycle of nivolumab. The source is a human donor with classical Hodgkin lymphoma.

This clone was counted between two and nine times. This chain links TRBV18 with TRBJ2-7; TRBD1 might be the D (6 bases). Germline V gene data show CDR1 as KGHSH and CDR2 as LQKENI. Deletions cut 5 bases from V and 4 bases from J, with 9 bases between. The CDR3 spans 12 residues. DNA for the CDR3: TGTGCCAGCTCATCACAGGGTTACGAGCAGTACGTC. Amino acids: CASSSQGYEQYV.

The chain links TRBV5-4 to TRBJ2-2; 8 nucleotides align to TRBD1. V was pared by 5 bases and J by 7 bases, with 7 bases of the junction left unmatched. CDR1 is SGHNT and CDR2 is YYREEE in the germline V gene (reference sequence). The CDR3 runs 14 residues. The CDR3: CASRVQGANGELFF. The CDR3 DNA follows: TGTGCCAGCAGGGTCCAGGGGGCTAACGGGGAGCTGTTTTTT.

The chain has TRBV4-1 and TRBJ1-4; D is uncertain. V was shortened by 3 bases and J by 8 bases, with 7 bases between the two germline ends. This CDR3 spans 12 amino acids. Germline CDR1 is MGHRA and CDR2 is YSYEKL. The CDR3 nucleotides are TGCGCCAGCAGCCACCTAGGGGAAAAACTGTTTTTT. Protein: CASSHLGEKLFF.

This chain joins TRBV6-5 and TRBJ2-2; D is uncertain. Germline CDR1 and CDR2: MNHEY and SVGAGI. V lost 6 bases and J lost 1, with 9 bases in between. The CDR3 totals 14 residues. CDR3 sequence (DNA): TGTGCCAGCAGCTCTCTACTGAACACCGGGGAGCTGTTTTTT. Translated, it gives CASSSLLNTGELFF.

V and J are TRBV5-1 and TRBJ1-2; D unclear. Looked up from germline, CDR1 is SGHRS and CDR2 is YFSETQ. CDR3 size: 13 residues. Trimming shortened V by 6 bases and J by 6 bases, and 15 bases separated the two germline ends. CDR3 sequence (DNA): TGCGCCAGCAACTCGGGCAACGGCCATGGCTACACCTTC. As protein: CASNSGNGHGYTF.

The V gene is TRBV29-1, the J gene TRBJ1-5, with a tentative D call TRBD1 (6 bases). The CDR3 has 14 residues. Germline CDR1 SQVTM, CDR2 ANQGSEA. V was pared by 4 bases and J by 6 bases, with 16 bases between. CDR3 sequence (DNA): TGCAGCGTTGGAAGTGGGGGGCGAGGTCAGCCCCAGCATTTT. Translating it yields CSVGSGGRGQPQHF.

The chain joins TRBV11-2 to TRBJ2-1; D possibly corresponds to TRBD1 (5 bases). Germline CDR1 and CDR2: SGHAT and FQNNGV. V gave up 4 bases and J gave up 4 bases, with 8 bases separating them. The CDR3 runs 13 residues. The CDR3 sequence is CASSSTEYNEQFF. The CDR3, as DNA: TGTGCCAGCAGCTCGACAGAGTACAATGAGCAGTTCTTC.

This clone was detected a few times. The rearrangement joins TRBV6-6 to TRBJ2-1; either TRBD1 or TRBD2 may supply D (5 bases each). CDR3 length: 11 amino acids. Trimming stripped 3 bases from V and 9 bases from J, with 6 bases between. CDR1 MNHNY and CDR2 SVGAGI come from the germline V gene (reference sequence). As DNA, the CDR3 is TGTGCCAGCAGTTATGGGGGTGAGCAGTTCTTC. It yields the protein CASSYGGEQFF.

The rearrangement joins TRBV19 to TRBJ2-1; no definite D call. V shed 3 bases and J shed 6 bases, with 3 bases lying between them. From germline, CDR1 is LNHDA and CDR2 SQIVND (reference sequence). The CDR3 runs to 11 residues. CDR3 region: CASSIANEQFF. Here the CDR3 DNA reads TGTGCCAGTAGTATTGCCAATGAGCAGTTCTTC.

The chain carries TRBV27 and TRBJ2-1; a possible D gene is TRBD1 (5 bases). This CDR3 comprises 12 residues. The V gene lost 5 bases and the J gene lost 10 bases, with 12 bases spanning the gap. Germline loops: CDR1 MNHEY, CDR2 SMNVEV (reference sequence). The CDR3 loop is CASSKGPWEQFF. CDR3 nucleotide sequence: TGTGCCAGCAGTAAGGGGCCATGGGAGCAGTTCTTC.

This clone was picked up many times. This chain uses TRBV19 with TRBJ2-2; the D is unclear. Germline-derived CDR1 and CDR2 are LNHDA and SQIVND (reference sequence). V was cut by 3 bases and J by 0 bases, with 5 bases left in between. The CDR3 covers 14 residues. CDR3 sequence (DNA): TGTGCCAGTAGTATGATGGCGAACACCGGGGAGCTGTTTTTT. Amino acid sequence: CASSMMANTGELFF.

The chain is built from TRBV10-3 and TRBJ2-2; 9 positions match TRBD1. The length of the CDR3 is 13 residues. The V gene end was trimmed by 7 bases and the J gene end by 4 bases; junction bases not matched to a gene: 1. Germline values: CDR1 ENHRY, CDR2 SYGVKD. CDR3: CAIMTGGTGELFF. The CDR3 coding sequence is TGTGCCATCATGACAGGGGGCACCGGGGAGCTGTTTTTT.

A word on this clone: Other DNA sequences in the same sample also yield this CDR3. The chain employs TRBV29-1 and TRBJ2-1; D is undetermined. Per germline, CDR1 SQVTM and CDR2 ANQGSEA. The germline V and J ends were trimmed by 4 bases and 1 base, with 2 bases remaining between them. This CDR3 has 11 residues. In nucleotides, the CDR3 is TGCAGCGTTGGATCCTACAATGAGCAGTTCTTC. Translating it yields CSVGSYNEQFF.

The chain links TRBV9 to TRBJ1-2; 7 bases map to TRBD1. This CDR3 comprises 14 residues. Germline V gene lookup returns CDR1 SGDLS and CDR2 YYNGEE. Trimming cost V 0 bases and J 8 bases; bases outside gene matches: 7. The CDR3 DNA reads TGTGCCAGCAGCGTAGCACAGGGGCTTAAGGGCTACACCTTC. Protein sequence: CASSVAQGLKGYTF. The full variable domain, with the rest looked up from reference TRBV9 and TRBJ1-2, is DSGVTQTPKHLITATGQRVTLRCSPRSGDLSVYWYQQSLDQGLQFLIQYYNGEERAKGNILERFSAQQFPDLHSELNLSSLELGDSALYFCASSVAQGLKGYTFGSGTRLTVV.

This clone has only one observation. V gene TRBV4-1 combines with J gene TRBJ2-3; D not certain. V was pared by 1 base and J by 2 bases, with 13 bases between. The CDR3 loop spans 16 amino acids. Germline-derived CDR1 and CDR2 are MGHRA and YSYEKL. CDR3 DNA sequence: TGCGCCAGCAGCCAAGTCTGGGGTCAGGTCACAGATACGCAGTATTTT. Translation gives CASSQVWGQVTDTQYF.

This chain uses TRBV10-3 with TRBJ2-3; TRBD1 aligns across 7 bases. The CDR3 loop spans 14 amino acids. With V trimmed by 8 bases and J by 4 bases, 9 bases remained unmatched. CDR1 ENHRY and CDR2 SYGVKD come from the germline V gene. The CDR3 region is CAILGGHLSDTQYF. In DNA, the CDR3 is TGTGCCATCTTAGGGGGCCACCTGTCAGATACGCAGTATTTT.

V gene TRBV18 combines with J gene TRBJ2-2; no firm D call. CDR3 length: 16 amino acids. Germline CDR1 is KGHSH and CDR2 is LQKENI. V was shortened by 1 base and J by 6 bases, with 15 bases between the two germline ends. The CDR3 region has the DNA TGTGCCAGCTCACCACTGACCTACCGGGCCCCCGGGGAGCTGTTTTTT. Translating gives CASSPLTYRAPGELFF.

V and J are TRBV7-9 and TRBJ2-1; 13 bases are a match to TRBD2. Unmatched junction bases numbered 9, after V lost 7 bases and J lost 9 bases. The CDR3 is 15 residues long. The germline CDR1 and CDR2 sequences are SEHNR and FQNEAQ (reference sequence). The CDR3 here is CASTIGLAGVFEQFF. The CDR3 DNA reads as TGTGCCAGCACCATAGGACTAGCGGGAGTTTTTGAGCAGTTCTTC.

The chain uses TRBV6-1 and TRBJ1-2; D unclear. V was trimmed by 4 bases and J by 4 bases, leaving 13 bases between them. Germline assignment: CDR1 MNHNS and CDR2 SASEGT. There are 14 residues in the CDR3. The CDR3 is CASSVRPVAYGYTF. CDR3 DNA: TGTGCCAGCAGTGTTCGGCCAGTAGCCTATGGCTACACCTTC.

The rearrangement uses TRBV4-1 and TRBJ2-1; 7 nucleotides line up with TRBD2. The CDR3 loop spans 16 amino acids. Losses at the gene ends were 0 bases for V and 6 bases for J; bases not matched to a gene: 8. Germline CDR1 MGHRA, CDR2 YSYEKL. The CDR3 nucleotides read TGCGCCAGCAGCCAAGATTGGGGGGGAACCCTCAATGAGCAGTTCTTC. The encoded protein is CASSQDWGGTLNEQFF.

The chain employs TRBV7-2 and TRBJ1-5; D gene ambiguous. Germline V gene lookup returns CDR1 SGHTA and CDR2 FQGNSA. The V end lost 5 bases, the J end lost 4 bases, and 12 bases lay between the germline ends. This CDR3 region has 14 residues. The CDR3 DNA is TGTGCCAGCAGCCGCACGGCGAGTAATCAGCCCCAGCATTTT. It encodes CASSRTASNQPQHF.

The CDR3 DNA sequence: TGTGCCATCAGCGCCTCAACCACTACTAACTATGGCTACACCTTC. This translates into CAISASTTTNYGYTF. This sequence joins TRBV10-3 and TRBJ1-2; D is uncertain. The CDR3 runs 15 residues. V gave up 6 bases and J gave up 0 bases, with 14 bases separating them. Looked up from germline, CDR1 is ENHRY and CDR2 is SYGVKD.

CDR3 loop: CATSRDVPRLRTGSNQPQHF. Here the CDR3 DNA reads TGTGCCACCAGCAGAGATGTACCTCGTCTCCGGACAGGGAGCAATCAGCCCCAGCATTTT. The chain employs TRBV15 and TRBJ1-5, with 8 bases matching TRBD1. Trimming took 0 bases from V and 1 from J; bases not matched to a gene: 14. There are 20 residues in the CDR3. CDR1 is LNHNV and CDR2 is YYDKDF in the germline V gene (reference sequence).

The chain joins TRBV6-6 to TRBJ2-1; 12 bases match TRBD2. Looked up from germline, CDR1 is MNHNY and CDR2 is SVGAGI (reference sequence). V lost 7 bases to trimming and J lost 4 bases; unmatched junction nucleotides: 5. The CDR3 consists of 15 residues. The CDR3 spells CASNPSGGGYNEQFF. CDR3 sequence (DNA): TGTGCCAGCAATCCTAGCGGGGGGGGTTACAATGAGCAGTTCTTC.

CDR3 sequence: CASSEYGQGSGYTF. The CDR3 region has the DNA TGTGCCAGCAGTGAATATGGACAGGGGAGTGGCTACACCTTC. The V call is TRBV25-1, the J call TRBJ1-2; 9 bases fit TRBD1. V was pared by 0 bases and J by 7 bases, with 3 bases of the junction left unmatched. CDR1 and CDR2 from the germline V gene are MGHDK and SYGVNS. The CDR3 runs to 14 residues.

The chain combines TRBV19 with TRBJ2-3; tentatively, D is TRBD1 or TRBD2 (5 bases each). CDR1 and CDR2 (germline): LNHDA, SQIVND (reference sequence). This CDR3 contains 16 residues. The ends were cut back, 5 bases at V and 0 bases at J, with 15 bases in the middle. CDR3 residues: CASSWTGPLSTDTQYF. In DNA form, the CDR3 reads TGTGCCAGTAGTTGGACGGGGCCCCTAAGCACAGATACGCAGTATTTT.

The gene calls are TRBV11-2 and TRBJ1-2; no definite D call. There are 15 residues in the CDR3. Germline V gene lookup returns CDR1 SGHAT and CDR2 FQNNGV. Between the trimmed V and J ends, which lost 0 bases and 2 bases, there was a span of 10 bases. The CDR3 DNA follows: TGTGCCAGCAGCTTAGAGGCCAGGCCGAACTATGGCTACACCTTC. Translating gives CASSLEARPNYGYTF.

The chain uses TRBV18 and TRBJ2-3; 7 bases align to TRBD2. Germline V CDR1 and CDR2: KGHSH, LQKENI. CDR3 size: 15 residues. The V segment lost 3 bases and the J segment 3 bases; nucleotides outside the gene matches: 6. The CDR3 DNA reads TGTGCCAGCTCACCCCGGGTCGGGGGGACAGATACGCAGTATTTT. This codes for CASSPRVGGTDTQYF.

This clone has just a few counts. The chain employs TRBV9 and TRBJ2-1; TRBD2 is a possible D gene (5 bases). V was pared by 0 bases and J by 7 bases, with 11 bases between. The germline V gene has CDR1 SGDLS and CDR2 YYNGEE. CDR3 length equals 14 residues. In DNA, the CDR3 is TGTGCCAGCAGCGTAGCGGTAACGGGGAATGAGCAGTTCTTC. It is translated as CASSVAVTGNEQFF.